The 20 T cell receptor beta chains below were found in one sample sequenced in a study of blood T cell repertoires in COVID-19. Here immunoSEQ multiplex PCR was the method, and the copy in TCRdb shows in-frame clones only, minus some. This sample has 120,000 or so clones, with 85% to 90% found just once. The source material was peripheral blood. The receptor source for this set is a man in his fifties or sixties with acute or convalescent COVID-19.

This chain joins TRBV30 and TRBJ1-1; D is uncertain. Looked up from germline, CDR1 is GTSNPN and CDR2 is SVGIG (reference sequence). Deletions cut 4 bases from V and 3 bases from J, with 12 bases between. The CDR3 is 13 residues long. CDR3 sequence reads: CAWMRAGYTEAFF. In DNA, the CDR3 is TGTGCCTGGATGAGGGCTGGGTACACTGAAGCTTTCTTT.

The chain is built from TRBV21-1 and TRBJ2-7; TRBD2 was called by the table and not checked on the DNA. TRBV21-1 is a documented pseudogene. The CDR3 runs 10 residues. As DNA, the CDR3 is TGTGCCAGCAGCAGGCCGGGTATGTACTTC. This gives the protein CASSRPGMYF.

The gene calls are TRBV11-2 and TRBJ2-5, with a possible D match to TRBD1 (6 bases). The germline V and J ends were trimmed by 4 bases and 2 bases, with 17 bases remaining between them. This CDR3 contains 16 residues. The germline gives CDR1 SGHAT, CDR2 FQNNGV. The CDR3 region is CASSSRITGRQETQYF. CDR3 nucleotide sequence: TGTGCCAGCAGCTCTCGCATTACAGGGCGGCAAGAGACCCAGTACTTC.

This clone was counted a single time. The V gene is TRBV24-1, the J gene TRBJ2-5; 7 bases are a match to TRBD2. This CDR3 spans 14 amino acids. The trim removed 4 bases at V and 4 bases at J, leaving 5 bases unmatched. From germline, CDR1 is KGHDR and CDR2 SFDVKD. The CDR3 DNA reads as TGTGCCACCAGTGACCATGGGGGGGGAGAGACCCAGTACTTC. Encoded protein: CATSDHGGGETQYF.

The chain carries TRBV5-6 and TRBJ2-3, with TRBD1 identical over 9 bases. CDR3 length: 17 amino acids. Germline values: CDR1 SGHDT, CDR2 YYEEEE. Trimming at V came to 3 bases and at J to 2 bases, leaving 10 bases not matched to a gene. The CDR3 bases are TGTGCCAGCAGCTGGATGGCACGGGACAGGGACACAGATACGCAGTATTTT. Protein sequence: CASSWMARDRDTDTQYF.

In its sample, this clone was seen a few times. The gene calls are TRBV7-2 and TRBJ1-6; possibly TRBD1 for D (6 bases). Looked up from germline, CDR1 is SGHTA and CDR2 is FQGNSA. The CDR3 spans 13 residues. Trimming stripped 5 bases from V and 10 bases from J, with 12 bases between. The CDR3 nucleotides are TGTGCCAGCAGCCTCGGAACAGGGTCACCCCTCCACTTT. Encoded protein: CASSLGTGSPLHF.

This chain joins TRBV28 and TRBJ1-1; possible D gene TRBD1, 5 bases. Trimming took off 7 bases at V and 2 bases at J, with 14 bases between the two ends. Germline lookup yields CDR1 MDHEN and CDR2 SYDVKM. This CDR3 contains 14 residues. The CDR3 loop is CASKAGTTNTEAFF. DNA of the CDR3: TGTGCCAGCAAAGCCGGGACTACCAACACTGAAGCTTTCTTT.

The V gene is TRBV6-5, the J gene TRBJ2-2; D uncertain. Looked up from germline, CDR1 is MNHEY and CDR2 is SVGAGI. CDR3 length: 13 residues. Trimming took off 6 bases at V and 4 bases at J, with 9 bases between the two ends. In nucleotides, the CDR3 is TGTGCCAGCAGGAGCCTTCCCACCGGGGAGCTGTTTTTT. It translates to CASRSLPTGELFF.

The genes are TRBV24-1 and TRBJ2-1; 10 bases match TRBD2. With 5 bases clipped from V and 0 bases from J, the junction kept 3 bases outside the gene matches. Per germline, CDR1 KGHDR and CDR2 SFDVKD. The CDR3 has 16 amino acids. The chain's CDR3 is CATSAGLAVSYNEQFF. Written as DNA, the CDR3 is TGTGCCACCAGTGCCGGACTAGCGGTCTCCTACAATGAGCAGTTCTTC.

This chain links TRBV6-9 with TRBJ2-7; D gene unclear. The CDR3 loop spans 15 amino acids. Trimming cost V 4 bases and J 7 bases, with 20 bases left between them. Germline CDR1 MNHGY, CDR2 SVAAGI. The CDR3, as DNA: TGTGCCAGCAGTTTCTCGGCTTCTCCAATCGGGGAGCAGTACTTC. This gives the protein CASSFSASPIGEQYF.

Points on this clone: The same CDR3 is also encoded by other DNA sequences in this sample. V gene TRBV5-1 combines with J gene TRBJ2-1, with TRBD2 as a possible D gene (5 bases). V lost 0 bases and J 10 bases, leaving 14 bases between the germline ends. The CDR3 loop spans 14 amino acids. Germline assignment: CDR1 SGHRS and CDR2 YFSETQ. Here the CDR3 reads CASSLEAFGGEQFF. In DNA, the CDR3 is TGCGCCAGCAGCTTGGAGGCCTTTGGAGGAGAGCAGTTCTTC.

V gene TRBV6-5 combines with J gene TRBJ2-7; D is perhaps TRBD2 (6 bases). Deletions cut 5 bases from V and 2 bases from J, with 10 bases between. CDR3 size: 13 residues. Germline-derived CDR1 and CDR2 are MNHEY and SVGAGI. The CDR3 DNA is TGTGCCAGCAGTCCCCGGACTACCTACGAGCAGTACTTC. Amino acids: CASSPRTTYEQYF.

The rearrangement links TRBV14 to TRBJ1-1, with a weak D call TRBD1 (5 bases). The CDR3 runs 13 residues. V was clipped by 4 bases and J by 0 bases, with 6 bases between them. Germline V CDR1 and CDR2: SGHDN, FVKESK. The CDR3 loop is CASSRTLNTEAFF. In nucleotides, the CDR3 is TGTGCCAGCAGCCGGACACTGAACACTGAAGCTTTCTTT. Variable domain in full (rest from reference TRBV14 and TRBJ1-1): EAGVTQFPSHSVIEKGQTVTLRCDPISGHDNLYWYRRVMGKEIKFLLHFVKESKQDESGMPNNRFLAERTGGTYSTLKVQPAELEDSGVYFCASSRTLNTEAFFGQGTRLTVV.

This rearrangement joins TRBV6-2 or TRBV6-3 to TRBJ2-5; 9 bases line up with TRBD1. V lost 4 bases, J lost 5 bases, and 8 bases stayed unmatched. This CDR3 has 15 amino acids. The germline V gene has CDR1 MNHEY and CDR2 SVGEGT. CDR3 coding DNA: TGTGCCAGCAGTTCGGACAGGGGACAATGGGAGACCCAGTACTTC. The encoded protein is CASSSDRGQWETQYF.

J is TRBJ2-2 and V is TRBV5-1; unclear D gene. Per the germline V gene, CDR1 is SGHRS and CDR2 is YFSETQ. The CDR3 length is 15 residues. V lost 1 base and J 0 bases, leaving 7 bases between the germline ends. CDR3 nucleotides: TGCGCCAGCAGCTTGACATCCGCGAACACCGGGGAGCTGTTTTTT. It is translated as CASSLTSANTGELFF.

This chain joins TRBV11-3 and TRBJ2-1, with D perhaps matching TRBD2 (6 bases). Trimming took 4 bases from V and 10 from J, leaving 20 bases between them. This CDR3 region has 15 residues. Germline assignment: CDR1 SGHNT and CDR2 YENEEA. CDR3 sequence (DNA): TGTGCCAGCAGCTCCTCAGGGCTAGCGCGGCACGAGCAGTTCTTC. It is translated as CASSSSGLARHEQFF.

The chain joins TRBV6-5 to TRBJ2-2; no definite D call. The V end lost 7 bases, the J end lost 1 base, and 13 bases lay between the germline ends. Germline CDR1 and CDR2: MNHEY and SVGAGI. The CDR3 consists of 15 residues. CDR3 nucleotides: TGTGCCAGCAAAAGAGAGAGCTTGAACACCGGGGAGCTGTTTTTT. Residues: CASKRESLNTGELFF.

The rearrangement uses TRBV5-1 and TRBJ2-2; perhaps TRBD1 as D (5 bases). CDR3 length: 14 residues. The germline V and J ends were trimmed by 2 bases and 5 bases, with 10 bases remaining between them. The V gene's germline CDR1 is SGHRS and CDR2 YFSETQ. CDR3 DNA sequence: TGCGCCAGCAGCTTTGGTTCAGGGACCGGGGAGCTGTTTTTT. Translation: CASSFGSGTGELFF.

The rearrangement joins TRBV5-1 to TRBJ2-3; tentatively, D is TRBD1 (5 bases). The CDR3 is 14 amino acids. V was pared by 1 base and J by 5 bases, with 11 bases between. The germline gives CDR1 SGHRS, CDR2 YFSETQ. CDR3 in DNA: TGCGCCAGCAGCTTGTTAGGGGATGGAGATACGCAGTATTTT. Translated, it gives CASSLLGDGDTQYF.

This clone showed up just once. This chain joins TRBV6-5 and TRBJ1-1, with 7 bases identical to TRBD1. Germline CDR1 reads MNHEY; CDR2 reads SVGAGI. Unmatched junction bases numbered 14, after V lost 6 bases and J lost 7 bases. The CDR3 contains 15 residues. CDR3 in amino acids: CASRAGQNAFGEAFF. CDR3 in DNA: TGTGCCAGCAGGGCGGGACAGAACGCGTTTGGTGAAGCTTTCTTT.